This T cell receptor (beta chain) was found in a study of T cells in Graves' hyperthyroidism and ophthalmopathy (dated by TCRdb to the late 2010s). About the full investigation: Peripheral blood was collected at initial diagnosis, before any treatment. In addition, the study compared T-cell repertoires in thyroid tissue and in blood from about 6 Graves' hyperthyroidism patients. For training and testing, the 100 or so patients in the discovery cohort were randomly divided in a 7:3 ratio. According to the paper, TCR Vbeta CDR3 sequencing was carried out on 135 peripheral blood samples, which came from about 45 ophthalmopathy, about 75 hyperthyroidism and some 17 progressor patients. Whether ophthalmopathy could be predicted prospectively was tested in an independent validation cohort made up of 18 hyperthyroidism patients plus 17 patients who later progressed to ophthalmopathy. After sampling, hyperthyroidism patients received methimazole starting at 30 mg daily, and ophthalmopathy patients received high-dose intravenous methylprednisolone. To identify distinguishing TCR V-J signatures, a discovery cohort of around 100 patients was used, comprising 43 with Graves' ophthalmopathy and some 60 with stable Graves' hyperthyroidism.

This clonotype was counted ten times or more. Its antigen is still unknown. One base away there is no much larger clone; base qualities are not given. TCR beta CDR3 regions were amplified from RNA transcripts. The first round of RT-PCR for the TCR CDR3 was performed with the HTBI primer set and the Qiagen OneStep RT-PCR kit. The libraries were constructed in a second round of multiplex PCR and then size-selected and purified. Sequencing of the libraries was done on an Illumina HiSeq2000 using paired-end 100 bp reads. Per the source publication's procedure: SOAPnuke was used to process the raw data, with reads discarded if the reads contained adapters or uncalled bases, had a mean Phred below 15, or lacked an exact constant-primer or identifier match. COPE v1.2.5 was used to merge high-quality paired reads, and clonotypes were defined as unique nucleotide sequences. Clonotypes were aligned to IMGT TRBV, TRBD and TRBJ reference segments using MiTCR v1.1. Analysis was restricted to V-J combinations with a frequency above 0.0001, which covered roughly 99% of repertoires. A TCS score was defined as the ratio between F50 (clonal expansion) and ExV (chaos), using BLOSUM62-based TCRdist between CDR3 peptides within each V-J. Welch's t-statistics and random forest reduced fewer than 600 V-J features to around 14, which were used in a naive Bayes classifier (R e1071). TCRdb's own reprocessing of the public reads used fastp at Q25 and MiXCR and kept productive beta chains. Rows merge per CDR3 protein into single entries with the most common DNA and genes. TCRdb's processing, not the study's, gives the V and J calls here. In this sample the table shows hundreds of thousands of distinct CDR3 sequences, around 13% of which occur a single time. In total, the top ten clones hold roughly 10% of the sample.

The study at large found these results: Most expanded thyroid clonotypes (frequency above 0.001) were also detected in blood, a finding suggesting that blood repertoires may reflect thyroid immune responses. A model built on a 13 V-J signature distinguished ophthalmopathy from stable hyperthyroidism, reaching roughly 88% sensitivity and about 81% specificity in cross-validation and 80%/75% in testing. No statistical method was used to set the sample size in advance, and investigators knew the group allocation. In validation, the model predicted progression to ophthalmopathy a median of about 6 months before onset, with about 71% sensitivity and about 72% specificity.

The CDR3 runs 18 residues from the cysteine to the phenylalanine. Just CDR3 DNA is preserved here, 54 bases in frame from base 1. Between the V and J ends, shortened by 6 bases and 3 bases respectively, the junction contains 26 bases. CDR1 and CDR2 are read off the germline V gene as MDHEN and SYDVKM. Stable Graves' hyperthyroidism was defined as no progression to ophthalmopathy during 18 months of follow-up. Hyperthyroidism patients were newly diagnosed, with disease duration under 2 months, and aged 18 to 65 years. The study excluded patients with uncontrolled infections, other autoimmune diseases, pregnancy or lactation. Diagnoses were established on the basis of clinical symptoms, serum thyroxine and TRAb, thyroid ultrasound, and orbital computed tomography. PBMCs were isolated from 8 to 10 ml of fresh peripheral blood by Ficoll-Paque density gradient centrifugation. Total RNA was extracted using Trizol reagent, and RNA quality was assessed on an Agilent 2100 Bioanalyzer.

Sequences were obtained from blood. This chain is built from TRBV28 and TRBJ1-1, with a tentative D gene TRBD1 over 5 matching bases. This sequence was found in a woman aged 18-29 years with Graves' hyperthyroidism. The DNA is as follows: TGTGCCAGCAGCAGTCGAGGGGTGAGAGGAACGAGGGACACTGAAGCTTTCTTT. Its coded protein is CASSSRGVRGTRDTEAFF.